Listed below are T cell receptor beta chains from one sample, sequenced in a study of immune evolution from preneoplasia to lung adenocarcinoma. Clones were sequenced by immunoSEQ multiplex PCR, and TCRdb holds only the in-frame ones, with some missing. Of 20,000 to 25,000 clones listed, 70% to 85% are singletons. Sequencing was done on a sample of FFPE invasive lung adenocarcinoma tissue. The origin of the receptors is a person aged 60 to 70 with lung adenocarcinoma. Each CDR3 is given without its conserved first and last residue.

TRBJ1-2,TRBV9,ASTRGVDLYGYT
TRBJ1-5,TRBV28,ASRWDRGSNQPQH
TRBJ1-1,TRBV30,AWSPASMTTEAF
TRBJ2-2,TRBV5-5,ASSLDLFPRELF
TRBJ1-1,TRBV7-2,ASSVSSRVGAF
TRBJ2-3,TRBV5-1,ASSRNRLTDTQY
TRBJ2-7,TRBV5-6,ASSQGQTYEQY
TRBJ2-2,TRBV6-5,ASSYSFTSRTGELF
TRBJ2-1,TRBV19,ASSVGMSSYNEQF
TRBJ2-7,TRBV7-9,ASSARSGGGGHEQY
TRBJ2-1,TRBV28,ALSGQAFSEQF
TRBJ2-1,TRBV9,ASSVLSGEFYNEQF
TRBJ1-2,TRBV5-6,ASSLWGSGYT
TRBJ1-5,TRBV12-5,ASGLDRDQPQH
TRBJ2-1,TRBV5-1,ASSTGQGMDEQF
TRBJ1-4,TRBV9,ASSGERTNEKLF
TRBJ1-2,TRBV11-2,ASSSVDGRGDHGYT
TRBJ1-2,TRBV5-1,ASSLASKTYGYT
TRBJ2-2,TRBV19,ASRGTGVAGELF
TRBJ2-3,TRBV6-1,ASILAGGGTQY
TRBJ2-1,TRBV18,ASSEAGAYNEQF
TRBJ2-2,TRBV4-1,VSSQTGLSTGELF
TRBJ1-5,TRBV28,ASSSTGSRRPQH
TRBJ1-5,TRBV27,ASSAYQDQPQH
TRBJ2-7,TRBV5-1,ASSKEGTYEQY
TRBJ2-2,TRBV7-2,ASSPRQGVTGELF
TRBJ1-5,TRBV28,ASHPSNRLNQPQH
TRBJ2-7,TRBV6-4,ASSDSGDRRNEQY
TRBJ2-2,TRBV19,ASSLLAGAGTGELF
TRBJ2-6,TRBV28,ASYTGLAGIDSGANVLT
TRBJ2-5,TRBV7-6,ASSLYMTGVETQY
TRBJ2-1,TRBV27,ASRLTSGGYNEQF
TRBJ2-2,TRBV10-3,AIGGSNTGELF
TRBJ1-4,TRBV11-3,ASSLDGANEKLF
TRBJ2-3,TRBV29-1,SGQGVVDTQY
TRBJ2-5,TRBV6-1,ASSEGTSGSFVEETQY
TRBJ2-7,TRBV19,ASTYGTGGMYEQY
TRBJ1-4,TRBV21-1,ASSRGGWEKLF
TRBJ2-1,TRBV5-1,ASSLTSGGSYNEQF
TRBJ1-2,TRBV5-4,ASSRRTAREGGYT
TRBJ2-1,TRBV19,ATTTSGHEQF
TRBJ1-4,TRBV2,ASSGEDLRNEKLF
TRBJ2-3,TRBV14,ASSQRLTDTQY
TRBJ2-7,TRBV29-1,SVLTGGSYEQY
TRBJ1-2,TRBV7-2,ASSSSQGRRGYT